The clone carrying this TCR beta chain was recorded a few times. The assay was immunoSEQ multiplex PCR, and TCRdb's table has in-frame clones only and misses some. Of 2,000 to 2,500 clones listed, 55% to 80% are singletons. The sample originates from a study of tissue T cells after allogeneic stem cell transplantation. Enrolled prospectively were adult allogeneic hematopoietic cell transplant recipients whose graft-versus-host disease was steroid-refractory. Trimming left V 5 bases short and J 0 bases short, with 4 bases between. The V gene's germline CDR1 is SGHAT and CDR2 FQNNGV. The CDR3 totals 12 residues.

Sequenced here: transverse colon tissue, sampled at autopsy. This chain connects TRBV11-2 to TRBJ2-5; no definite D call. The sequence derives from an older male patient with steroid-refractory graft-versus-host disease after an allogeneic stem cell transplant. These T cells may partly come from the graft donor. The CDR3 DNA sequence: TGTGCCAGCAGCGGCTACCAAGAGACCCAGTACTTC. The encoded protein is CASSGYQETQYF.